This entry is about one TCR beta chain. This sample is part of a study of T-cell memory formation after mild COVID-19. V trimming: 3 bases; J trimming: 4 bases; junction bases outside the gene matches: 7. The germline V gene has CDR1 SGHDN and CDR2 FVKESK. This CDR3 contains 15 residues. TCRdb reprocessed the 5' RACE reads with MiXCR, giving one entry per CDR3 protein. The sample yields 500,000 to 550,000 distinct CDR3 sequences, 20% seen once. The sequence derives from an adult woman who had mild COVID-19 (a few samples of this study predate the infection). Cell type and time point are not known. Sequenced material: PBMCs or a T cell subset sorted from them (not recorded which). The chain combines TRBV14 with TRBJ2-7; the match to TRBD1 covers 9 bases. This chain's CDR3 is CASSQYGTGWYEQYF. DNA for the CDR3: TGTGCCAGCAGCCAGTACGGGACAGGGTGGTACGAGCAGTACTTC. Drawing the rest from reference TRBV14 and TRBJ2-7, the complete variable domain is EAGVTQFPSHSVIEKGQTVTLRCDPISGHDNLYWYRRVMGKEIKFLLHFVKESKQDESGMPNNRFLAERTGGTYSTLKVQPAELEDSGVYFCASSQYGTGWYEQYFGPGTRLTVT.